The 20 T cell receptor beta chains below come from one sample, sequenced in a study of T cell clones after liver transplantation. Assay: immunoSEQ multiplex PCR; the TCRdb copy retains only in-frame clones and omits some. The table shows 5,000 or so clones, with about 38% occurring only once. Proliferating CFSE-low MLR cells were sequenced to define alloreactive TCRbeta sequences. Their cognate antigens are unknown. What was sequenced was CD4+ T cells from cultured PBMCs. The receptor source for this set is a human patient who received a liver transplant. Some T cells may be graft donor cells.

V and J are TRBV2 and TRBJ1-2; 10 bases agree with TRBD1. Trimming at V came to 5 bases and at J to 4 bases, leaving 4 bases not matched to a gene. The CDR3 is made up of 14 amino acids. CDR1 SNHLY and CDR2 FYNNEI come from the germline V gene. CDR3 in amino acids: CASSRDRGTYGYTF. CDR3 DNA sequence: TGTGCCAGCAGTAGGGACAGGGGTACCTATGGCTACACCTTC.

The chain combines TRBV15 with TRBJ2-4; D may correspond to TRBD1 or TRBD2 (5 bases each). The CDR3 sequence is 16 residues long. The V end was cut by 1 base, the J end by 4 bases, with 14 bases between. From germline, CDR1 is LNHNV and CDR2 YYDKDF (reference sequence). The CDR3: CATSRAPGTGKNIQYF. Here the CDR3 DNA reads TGTGCCACCAGCAGAGCGCCTGGGACGGGAAAAAACATTCAGTACTTC.

The rearrangement joins TRBV4-2 to TRBJ2-1; the match to TRBD2 covers 9 bases. This CDR3 contains 15 residues. Trimming took 0 bases from V and 10 from J; bases not matched to a gene: 7. Germline assignment: CDR1 LGHNA and CDR2 YNFKEQ. CDR3 in amino acids: CASSQDQGLAVEQFF. The DNA for the CDR3 is TGTGCCAGCAGCCAAGATCAGGGACTAGCTGTGGAGCAGTTCTTC.

The chain joins TRBV5-1 to TRBJ1-1; D may be TRBD1 (6 bases). Germline V gene data show CDR1 as SGHRS and CDR2 as YFSETQ. V was cut by 4 bases and J by 0 bases, with 16 bases left in between. This CDR3 is 16 amino acids long. CDR3 DNA: TGCGCCAGCAGCCCAGGCCCGGGGGCCATGAACACTGAAGCTTTCTTT. Protein: CASSPGPGAMNTEAFF.

This CDR3 reads CASRKQAGGPHEQYF. The CDR3 DNA reads TGTGCCAGCAGAAAGCAGGCGGGAGGGCCCCACGAGCAGTACTTC. The chain uses TRBV27 and TRBJ2-7, with TRBD2 matching 9 bases. The CDR3 runs to 15 residues. From germline, CDR1 is MNHEY and CDR2 SMNVEV (reference sequence). Trimming removed 6 bases from V and 5 bases from J; junction bases left unmatched: 11.

By share, this clone ranks as medium-sized. This chain links TRBV6-5 with TRBJ1-4; the D gene is possibly TRBD1 (5 bases). The ends were cut back, 3 bases at V and 8 bases at J, with 13 bases in the middle. The CDR3 extends over 14 amino acids. Looked up from germline, CDR1 is MNHEY and CDR2 is SVGAGI. The CDR3 loop is CASSYEGIREKLFF. For the CDR3, the DNA is TGTGCCAGCAGTTATGAGGGGATAAGGGAAAAACTGTTTTTT.

The CDR3 nucleotides read TGTGCCAGCAGCCGACTAGATTCCGAGCAGTACTTC. It specifies CASSRLDSEQYF. This sequence joins TRBV6-6 and TRBJ2-7; a weak D match, TRBD2 (6 bases). The CDR3 is made up of 12 amino acids. The V gene lost 6 bases and the J gene lost 6 bases, with 12 bases spanning the gap. Looked up from germline, CDR1 is MNHNY and CDR2 is SVGAGI (reference sequence).

The CDR3 loop is CASSPGPMNTEAFF. The CDR3 DNA sequence: TGTGCCAGCAGCCCGGGGCCCATGAACACTGAAGCTTTCTTT. The V and J genes are TRBV7-3 and TRBJ1-1, with D perhaps TRBD1 (5 bases). V lost 5 bases, J lost 0 bases, and 10 bases lay in between. In germline, CDR1 is SGHTA, CDR2 FQGTGA. CDR3 length equals 14 residues.

The chain links TRBV11-2 to TRBJ2-6; 7 nucleotides align to TRBD1. This CDR3 region has 18 residues. Germline-derived CDR1 and CDR2 are SGHAT and FQNNGV. V shed 5 bases, J shed 2 bases, and the junction held 12 bases outside the gene matches. As DNA, the CDR3 is TGTGCCAGCAGCCCCCGACAGGGCCGGGTGACTGGGGCCAACGTCCTGACTTTC. It is translated as CASSPRQGRVTGANVLTF.

This clone was observed a few times. This sequence joins TRBV25-1 and TRBJ2-7; TRBD1 aligns across 11 bases. V was pared by 5 bases and J by 5 bases, with 8 bases of the junction left unmatched. The CDR3 has 15 residues. CDR1 is MGHDK, CDR2 SYGVNS, per germline. In DNA form, the CDR3 reads TGTGCCAGCAGTCCAAGGGGACAGGGGGATCACGAGCAGTACTTC. Protein sequence: CASSPRGQGDHEQYF.

The genes are TRBV7-3 and TRBJ2-2; D gene unclear. Germline CDR1 SGHTA, CDR2 FQGTGA. V was cut by 2 bases and J by 7 bases, with 8 bases left in between. The CDR3 consists of 13 residues. In nucleotides, the CDR3 is TGTGCCAGCAGCTTAGATTTGATCGGGGAGCTGTTTTTT. Amino acids: CASSLDLIGELFF.

The chain recombines TRBV18 with TRBJ2-4, with D possibly TRBD1 on 5 matching bases. The CDR3 is made up of 14 amino acids. The V end was cut by 2 bases, the J end by 7 bases, with 12 bases between. Germline CDR1 and CDR2: KGHSH and LQKENI. The CDR3 bases are TGTGCCAGCTCACCAGAGACAGCTTTGAACATTCAGTACTTC. The encoded protein is CASSPETALNIQYF. The full variable domain, rest sourced from reference TRBV18 and TRBJ2-4, is NAGVMQNPRHLVRRRGQEARLRCSPMKGHSHVYWYRQLPEEGLKFMVYLQKENIIDESGMPKERFSAEFPKEGPSILRIQQVVRGDSAAYFCASSPETALNIQYFGAGTRLSVL.

The chain is built from TRBV6-1 and TRBJ2-1; D might be TRBD1 (6 bases). Germline-derived CDR1 and CDR2 are MNHNS and SASEGT. CDR3 length: 16 amino acids. The V end was cut by 0 bases, the J end by 0 bases, with 9 bases between. The CDR3 is CASSEAGAISYNEQFF. CDR3 coding DNA: TGTGCCAGCAGTGAAGCGGGGGCGATCTCCTACAATGAGCAGTTCTTC.

The V gene is TRBV7-6, the J gene TRBJ1-4; TRBD1 is a possible D gene (5 bases). V lost 1 base to trimming and J lost 3 bases, with 6 bases between them. In germline, CDR1 is SGHVS, CDR2 FNYEAQ. The length of the CDR3 is 14 residues. DNA of the CDR3: TGTGCCAGCAGCTTAGTAGGGGCTAATGAAAAACTGTTTTTT. Translation: CASSLVGANEKLFF.

V is TRBV18 and J is TRBJ2-3; D perhaps matches TRBD2 (6 bases). The CDR3 is 17 residues long. The ends were cut back, 2 bases at V and 1 base at J, with 16 bases in the middle. Germline CDR1 reads KGHSH; CDR2 reads LQKENI. This chain's CDR3 is CASSPGGLAGGTDTQYF. In nucleotides, the CDR3 is TGTGCCAGCTCACCAGGAGGGCTAGCCGGGGGCACAGATACGCAGTATTTT.

This clone is medium-sized. As DNA, the CDR3 is TGTGCCAGCAGCCAAGATCGAGGCGCGGGAGCCCCAGATACGCAGTATTTT. Its translation: CASSQDRGAGAPDTQYF. The chain links TRBV4-2 to TRBJ2-3, with 7 nucleotides matching TRBD2. Per germline, CDR1 LGHNA and CDR2 YNFKEQ. The CDR3 contains 17 residues. The V and J ends lost 0 bases and 4 bases, in that order; junction bases with no gene match: 10.

This clone is labeled as medium-sized. This chain connects TRBV27 to TRBJ2-7; D tentatively fits TRBD1 or TRBD2 (5 bases each). V was pared by 5 bases and J by 7 bases, with 18 bases between. CDR3 size: 14 residues. Germline V gives CDR1 MNHEY, CDR2 SMNVEV (reference sequence). CDR3 DNA sequence: TGTGCCAGCAGTCCCACGGGACCCCGAGGGGAGCAGTACTTC. Amino acid sequence: CASSPTGPRGEQYF.

The V gene is TRBV11-3, the J gene TRBJ2-7; TRBD2 agrees at 10 bases. The CDR3 extends over 16 amino acids. Trimming took 5 bases from V and 2 from J; bases not matched to a gene: 9. CDR1 and CDR2 from the germline V gene are SGHNT and YENEEA. CDR3 amino acids: CASSLTGTSVAYEQYF. As DNA, the CDR3 is TGTGCCAGCAGCCTAACCGGGACTAGCGTCGCCTACGAGCAGTACTTC.

Concerning this clone itself: One end of the junction fails to match germline, which may point to a read error. V is TRBV6-6 and J is TRBJ2-1; D is uncertain. Germline CDR1 reads MNHNY; CDR2 reads SVGAGI (reference sequence). The CDR3 length is 12 residues. CDR3: CASSYVYNEQLF. In DNA, the CDR3 is TGTGCCAGCAGTTACGTCTACAATGAGCAGCTCTTC.

The chain recombines TRBV5-1 with TRBJ2-3; 8 positions agree with TRBD1. The CDR3 extends over 14 amino acids. Germline trimming cut 4 bases from V and 6 bases from J; bases unmatched to any gene: 7. CDR1 SGHRS and CDR2 YFSETQ come from the germline V gene. CDR3 bases: TGCGCCAGCAGCCCAGGGGGCTCGGGGGATACGCAGTATTTT. This codes for CASSPGGSGDTQYF.